The T cell receptor (beta chain) described here comes from a study of blood T cell repertoires in COVID-19. Clones were sequenced by immunoSEQ multiplex PCR, and TCRdb holds only the in-frame ones, with some missing. The table lists around 300,000 clones, 85% to 90% of them singletons, with more than 1.5% in the top ten. The trim removed 5 bases at V and 4 bases at J, leaving 12 bases unmatched. This CDR3 comprises 16 residues. CDR1 MDHEN and CDR2 SYDVKM come from the germline V gene. The origin of this receptor is a woman between 55 and 75 years old who had recovered from COVID-19. Sequenced input: PBMCs or T cells enriched from blood (not recorded which). The V gene is TRBV28, the J gene TRBJ1-1, with 8 bases identical to TRBD1. CDR3 nucleotide sequence: TGTGCCAGCAGTCTCCCCTCAGGGGGCGGCGGCACTGAAGCTTTCTTT. Encoded protein: CASSLPSGGGGTEAFF.